These 24 T cell receptor beta chains came from one sample sequenced in a study of early T cells in non-severe SARS-CoV-2 infection. TCRdb re-derived calls from the 5' RACE reads in MiXCR, one entry per CDR3 protein. The table includes 55,000 to 75,000 distinct CDR3 sequences, roughly 11% detected once. What was sequenced was whole blood. These receptors originate from an adult who was a healthcare worker with PCR-confirmed SARS-CoV-2 infection or an uninfected control (not recorded which).

The rearrangement links TRBV20-1 to TRBJ1-1; 11 nucleotides align to TRBD1. The germline V gene has CDR1 DFQATT and CDR2 SNEGSKA (reference sequence). V lost 6 bases and J lost 4; bases outside the gene matches: 7. The CDR3 is made up of 14 amino acids. CDR3 sequence (DNA): TGCAGTGCCCGGCGTGGGACAGGGGGCACTGAAGCTTTCTTT. The encoded protein is CSARRGTGGTEAFF.

The chain couples TRBV7-9 to TRBJ2-5; 8 bases fit TRBD2. There are 14 residues in the CDR3. J was trimmed by 2 bases and V by 4 bases; bases with no gene match: 3. In germline, CDR1 is SEHNR, CDR2 FQNEAQ (reference sequence). CDR3 sequence reads: CASSSGLAQETQYF. The DNA for the CDR3 is TGTGCCAGCAGCTCAGGACTAGCTCAAGAGACCCAGTACTTC.

CDR3 nucleotide sequence: TGCAGTGCTATGAGCGGTCACGAGCAGTACTTC. Protein product: CSAMSGHEQYF. The chain recombines TRBV20-1 with TRBJ2-7; tentatively, D is TRBD2 (5 bases). Germline CDR1 is DFQATT and CDR2 is SNEGSKA (reference sequence). Trimming pared 4 bases from V and 5 bases from J, leaving 9 bases between. CDR3 length: 11 residues.

Only a few counts were recorded for this clonotype. This sequence joins TRBV28 and TRBJ2-3; tentative D call: TRBD2 (6 bases). The CDR3 loop spans 16 amino acids. Trimming cost V 6 bases and J 2 bases, with 18 bases left between them. Germline V gene lookup returns CDR1 MDHEN and CDR2 SYDVKM. CDR3 protein: CASSAGPTGTTDTQYF. CDR3 in DNA: TGTGCCAGCAGCGCGGGGCCGACGGGGACCACAGATACGCAGTATTTT.

This clonotype was counted only a few times. The chain recombines TRBV27 with TRBJ1-6, with TRBD1 identical over 7 bases. V shed 5 bases and J 10 bases; nucleotides not matched to a gene: 5. The CDR3 extends over 13 amino acids. The V gene's germline CDR1 is MNHEY and CDR2 SMNVEV (reference sequence). In DNA, the CDR3 is TGTGCCAGCAGTCGACAGGGTTTCTCACCCCTCCACTTT. It translates to CASSRQGFSPLHF.

The chain recombines TRBV5-1 with TRBJ2-4; 8 bases line up with TRBD2. Germline CDR1 SGHRS, CDR2 YFSETQ. The CDR3 has 15 residues. J gave up 9 bases and V 3 bases, and 11 bases lay outside the gene matches. The CDR3 loop is CASSSHLREDAIQYF. The DNA for the CDR3 is TGCGCCAGCAGCTCTCATTTGCGGGAGGACGCCATTCAGTACTTC.

The rearrangement uses TRBV10-3 and TRBJ1-5; TRBD1 agrees at 7 bases. The CDR3 loop spans 15 amino acids. V shed 11 bases and J 9 bases; nucleotides not matched to a gene: 19. Germline-derived CDR1 and CDR2 are ENHRY and SYGVKD. The CDR3 loop reads CAVNDADGPGGPQHF. The CDR3 DNA reads as TGTGCCGTCAACGACGCGGACGGCCCAGGGGGGCCCCAGCATTTT.

In its sample, this clonotype was seen many times. The chain has TRBV20-1 and TRBJ1-1; no firm D call. V was clipped by 0 bases and J by 1 base, with 6 bases between them. Looked up from germline, CDR1 is DFQATT and CDR2 is SNEGSKA (reference sequence). The CDR3 covers 13 residues. CDR3 bases: TGCAGTGCTAGAGATTCGGGGAACACTGAAGCTTTCTTT. Protein sequence: CSARDSGNTEAFF.

The sample holds many counts of this clonotype. This chain links TRBV7-9 with TRBJ1-2; 9 bases map to TRBD1. CDR3 length equals 14 residues. Germline trimming cut 5 bases from V and 8 bases from J; bases unmatched to any gene: 9. Germline V lookup: CDR1 SEHNR, CDR2 FQNEAQ (reference sequence). This CDR3 reads CASSREQGALGYTF. The CDR3, as DNA: TGTGCCAGCAGCCGGGAACAGGGGGCGTTGGGCTACACCTTC.

This clonotype appeared a few times. The genes are TRBV5-6 and TRBJ1-6, with 9 bases identical to TRBD1. Germline lookup yields CDR1 SGHDT and CDR2 YYEEEE. Losses at the gene ends were 5 bases for V and 10 bases for J; bases not matched to a gene: 4. The CDR3 loop spans 13 amino acids. The CDR3 reads CASSLTGGSPLHF. CDR3 DNA: TGTGCCAGCAGTTTAACAGGGGGCTCACCCCTCCACTTT.

This clonotype was counted only a few times. The chain links TRBV20-1 to TRBJ1-1, with 8 bases identical to TRBD1. V was clipped by 5 bases and J by 10 bases; unmatched bases: 9. CDR3 size: 12 residues. Germline loops: CDR1 DFQATT, CDR2 SNEGSKA (reference sequence). CDR3 in DNA: TGCAGTGCTGCCGGACAGGGAATCAGAGCTTTCTTT. It is translated as CSAAGQGIRAFF.

The chain is built from TRBV12-3 or TRBV12-4 and TRBJ2-3; D call uncertain. The CDR3 has 15 amino acids. V was cut by 6 bases and J by 2 bases, with 15 bases left in between. The CDR3 coding sequence is TGTGCCAGCAGCCCCGAGGTTTTTCACACAGATACGCAGTATTTT. Its protein product is CASSPEVFHTDTQYF.

Many counts were recorded for this clonotype. The chain couples TRBV4-3 to TRBJ2-7; D is perhaps TRBD2 (5 bases). Germline V gene data show CDR1 as LGHNA and CDR2 as YSLEER. The CDR3 runs 16 residues. The V end lost 0 bases, the J end lost 3 bases, and 15 bases lay between the germline ends. The CDR3 loop reads CASSQDSLAQSYEQYF. CDR3 DNA: TGCGCCAGCAGCCAAGATAGCCTAGCTCAGAGCTACGAGCAGTACTTC.

This clonotype was counted ten times or more. The V call is TRBV6-2 or TRBV6-3, the J call TRBJ2-1, with TRBD1 matching over 8 bases. The germline gives CDR1 MNHEY, CDR2 SVGEGT. This CDR3 spans 16 amino acids. After removal of 5 bases from V and 3 bases from J, the junction contained 9 bases not matched to a gene. This CDR3 is CASSPLDRVYYNEQFF. CDR3 in DNA: TGTGCCAGCAGTCCCCTGGACAGGGTTTACTACAATGAGCAGTTCTTC.

V usage is TRBV10-2 and J usage is TRBJ1-1; D gene ambiguous. The ends were cut back, 4 bases at V and 8 bases at J, with 8 bases in the middle. The germline V gene encodes CDR1 WSHSY and CDR2 SAAADI. The CDR3 has 11 residues. CDR3 amino acids: CASSVFDEAFF. CDR3 coding DNA: TGCGCCAGCAGTGTCTTTGACGAAGCTTTCTTT.

This clonotype was picked up many times. This chain links TRBV2 with TRBJ2-3, with TRBD1 matching 9 bases. The CDR3 runs to 14 residues. After removal of 7 bases from V and 11 bases from J, the junction contained 13 bases not matched to a gene. CDR1 and CDR2 from the germline V gene are SNHLY and FYNNEI. The CDR3: CASNPTRRGQGQYF. CDR3 DNA sequence: TGTGCCAGCAACCCCACTCGGCGGGGACAGGGGCAGTATTTT.

The chain combines TRBV6-2 or TRBV6-3 with TRBJ2-1; 7 positions match TRBD2. Germline CDR1 reads MNHEY; CDR2 reads SVGEGT. The CDR3 contains 15 residues. V was pared by 4 bases and J by 3 bases, with 6 bases of the junction left unmatched. CDR3 sequence (DNA): TGTGCCAGCAGTTCAGCCGGGACTAACTACAATGAGCAGTTCTTC. Translating gives CASSSAGTNYNEQFF.

There are a few counts of this clonotype. CDR3 protein: CASSLAYAAGSEKLFF. The DNA for the CDR3 is TGCGCCAGCAGCTTGGCTTACGCAGCTGGGTCGGAAAAACTGTTTTTT. The V gene is TRBV5-1, the J gene TRBJ1-4; D remains ambiguous. This CDR3 has 16 amino acids. The ends were cut back, 0 bases at V and 8 bases at J, with 17 bases in the middle. Per germline, CDR1 SGHRS and CDR2 YFSETQ.

This clonotype was counted many times. V usage is TRBV11-3 and J usage is TRBJ2-2; the match to TRBD2 covers 10 bases. CDR1 is SGHNT and CDR2 is YENEEA in the germline V gene. The CDR3 length is 15 residues. The ends lost 5 bases at V and 3 bases at J; junction bases unmatched: 3. The CDR3 reads CASSPGLADTGELFF. The CDR3 coding sequence is TGTGCCAGCAGCCCAGGACTAGCGGACACCGGGGAGCTGTTTTTT.

The chain uses TRBV20-1 and TRBJ1-6; D gene uncertain. The length of the CDR3 is 15 residues. Germline V lookup: CDR1 DFQATT, CDR2 SNEGSKA (reference sequence). Trimming removed 2 bases from V and 10 bases from J, with 18 bases in between. The CDR3 DNA reads as TGCAGTGCTAGATGGGCAGGCGGAGTCGTCTCACCCCTCCACTTT. It yields the protein CSARWAGGVVSPLHF.

This clonotype came up a few times. J is TRBJ2-1 and V is TRBV29-1; 8 nucleotides agree with TRBD2. The CDR3 runs to 14 residues. Germline CDR1 and CDR2: SQVTM and ANQGSEA. With V trimmed by 4 bases and J by 4 bases, 6 bases remained unmatched. This CDR3 is CSVVKRERYNEQFF. The CDR3 nucleotides are TGCAGCGTTGTCAAGCGGGAGAGATACAATGAGCAGTTCTTC.

At least ten counts were recorded for this clonotype. This chain links TRBV19 with TRBJ2-4, with a possible D match to TRBD2 (5 bases). This CDR3 has 16 amino acids. V lost 3 bases to trimming and J lost 4 bases, with 16 bases between them. CDR1 is LNHDA and CDR2 is SQIVND in the germline V gene (reference sequence). The DNA for the CDR3 is TGTGCCAGTAGTATGGTCGTTTGGGGAGCGAAAAACATTCAGTACTTC. Encoded protein: CASSMVVWGAKNIQYF.

This clonotype appeared many times. V usage is TRBV12-3 or TRBV12-4 and J usage is TRBJ1-2; TRBD1 agrees at 7 bases. The J segment lost 3 bases and the V segment lost 3 bases, leaving 10 bases of the junction unmatched. This CDR3 has 16 amino acids. CDR3 sequence reads: CASSFIEGAFYYGYTF. DNA of the CDR3: TGTGCCAGCAGTTTTATAGAGGGGGCATTCTACTATGGCTACACCTTC.

This clonotype was recorded at least ten times. The chain carries TRBV6-1 and TRBJ1-2, with D hard to call. CDR3 length equals 12 residues. The V end was cut by 8 bases, the J end by 6 bases, with 13 bases between. Germline lookup yields CDR1 MNHNS and CDR2 SASEGT. CDR3 amino acids: CASAHGENGYTF. Here the CDR3 DNA reads TGTGCCAGCGCTCACGGGGAGAATGGCTACACCTTC.